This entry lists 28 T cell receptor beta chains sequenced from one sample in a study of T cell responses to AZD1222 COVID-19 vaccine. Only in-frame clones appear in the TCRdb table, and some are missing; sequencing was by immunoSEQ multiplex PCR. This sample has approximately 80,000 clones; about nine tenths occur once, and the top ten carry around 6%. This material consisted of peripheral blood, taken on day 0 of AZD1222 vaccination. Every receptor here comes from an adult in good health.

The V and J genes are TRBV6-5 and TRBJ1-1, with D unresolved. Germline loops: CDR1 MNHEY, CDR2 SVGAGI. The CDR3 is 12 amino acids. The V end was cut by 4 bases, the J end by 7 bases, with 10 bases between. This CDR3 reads CASSSGFGEAFF. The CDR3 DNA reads TGTGCCAGCAGTTCTGGATTTGGTGAAGCTTTCTTT.

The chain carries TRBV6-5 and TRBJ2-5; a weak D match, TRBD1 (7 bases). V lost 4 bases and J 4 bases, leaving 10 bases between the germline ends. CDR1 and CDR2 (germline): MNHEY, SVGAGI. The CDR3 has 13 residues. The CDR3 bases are TGTGCCAGCAGTTCCCAGGGGGGAGAGACCCAGTACTTC. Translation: CASSSQGGETQYF.

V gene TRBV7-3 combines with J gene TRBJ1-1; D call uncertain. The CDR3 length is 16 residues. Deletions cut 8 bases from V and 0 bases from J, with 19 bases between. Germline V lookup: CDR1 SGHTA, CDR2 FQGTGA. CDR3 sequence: CASRRRAGPMNTEAFF. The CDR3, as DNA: TGTGCCAGCCGGAGGAGGGCAGGACCTATGAACACTGAAGCTTTCTTT. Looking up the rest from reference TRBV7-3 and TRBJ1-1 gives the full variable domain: GAGVSQTPSNKVTEKGKYVELRCDPISGHTALYWYRQSLGQGPEFLIYFQGTGAADDSGLPNDRFFAVRPEGSVSTLKIQRTERGDSAVYLCASRRRAGPMNTEAFFGQGTRLTVV.

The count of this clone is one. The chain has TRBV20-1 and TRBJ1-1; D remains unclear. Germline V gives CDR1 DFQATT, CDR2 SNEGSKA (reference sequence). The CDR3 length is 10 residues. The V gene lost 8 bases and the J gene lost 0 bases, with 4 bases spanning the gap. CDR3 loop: CSTMNTEAFF. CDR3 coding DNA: TGCAGTACTATGAACACTGAAGCTTTCTTT.

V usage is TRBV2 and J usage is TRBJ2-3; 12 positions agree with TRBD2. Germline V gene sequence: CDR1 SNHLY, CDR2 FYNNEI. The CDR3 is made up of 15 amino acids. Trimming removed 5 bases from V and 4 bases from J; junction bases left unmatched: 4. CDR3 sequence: CASSKGLAGSDTQYF. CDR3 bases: TGTGCCAGCAGTAAAGGACTAGCGGGGTCAGATACGCAGTATTTT.

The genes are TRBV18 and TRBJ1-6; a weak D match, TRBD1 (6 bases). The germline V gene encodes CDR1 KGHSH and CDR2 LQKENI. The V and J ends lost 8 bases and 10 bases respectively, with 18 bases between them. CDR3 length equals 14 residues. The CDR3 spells CASEQGVGGSPLHF. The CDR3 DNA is TGTGCCAGCGAGCAAGGGGTAGGGGGATCACCCCTCCACTTT. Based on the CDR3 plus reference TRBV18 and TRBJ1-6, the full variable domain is NAGVMQNPRHLVRRRGQEARLRCSPMKGHSHVYWYRQLPEEGLKFMVYLQKENIIDESGMPKERFSAEFPKEGPSILRIQQVVRGDSAAYFCASEQGVGGSPLHFGNGTRLTVT.

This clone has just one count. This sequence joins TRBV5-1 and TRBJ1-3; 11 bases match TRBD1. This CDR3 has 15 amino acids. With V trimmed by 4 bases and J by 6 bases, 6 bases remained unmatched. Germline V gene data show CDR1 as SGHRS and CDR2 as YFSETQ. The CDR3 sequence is CASSPGTGGSNTIYF. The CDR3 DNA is TGCGCCAGCAGCCCTGGGACAGGGGGATCAAACACCATATATTTT.

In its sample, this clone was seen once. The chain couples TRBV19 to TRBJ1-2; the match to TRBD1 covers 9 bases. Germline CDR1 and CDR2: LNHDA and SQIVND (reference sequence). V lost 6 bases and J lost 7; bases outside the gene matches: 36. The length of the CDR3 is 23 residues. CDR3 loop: CASSHPADLRGRDRVTRLAGYTF. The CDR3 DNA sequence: TGTGCCAGTAGCCACCCGGCCGACCTACGGGGCCGGGACAGGGTTACCCGGCTTGCTGGCTACACCTTC.

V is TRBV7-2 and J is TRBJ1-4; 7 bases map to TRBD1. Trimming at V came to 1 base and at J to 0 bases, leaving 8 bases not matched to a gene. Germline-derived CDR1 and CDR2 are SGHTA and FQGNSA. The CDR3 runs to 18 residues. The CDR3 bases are TGTGCCAGCAGCTTAGGGACAGGAGTCCTTGCAACTAATGAAAAACTGTTTTTT. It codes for CASSLGTGVLATNEKLFF.

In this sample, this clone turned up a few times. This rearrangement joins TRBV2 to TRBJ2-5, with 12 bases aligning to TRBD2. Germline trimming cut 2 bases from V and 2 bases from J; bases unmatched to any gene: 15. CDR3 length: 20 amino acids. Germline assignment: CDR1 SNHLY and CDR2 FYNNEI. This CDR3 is CASSERRDRTSGGRQETQYF. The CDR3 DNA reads TGTGCCAGCAGTGAAAGGAGGGACCGTACTAGCGGGGGGAGGCAAGAGACCCAGTACTTC.

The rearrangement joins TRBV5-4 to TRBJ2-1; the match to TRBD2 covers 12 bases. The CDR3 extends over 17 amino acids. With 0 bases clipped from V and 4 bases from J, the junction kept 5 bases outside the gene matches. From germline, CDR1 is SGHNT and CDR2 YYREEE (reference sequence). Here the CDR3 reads CASSLGLAGAMYNEQFF. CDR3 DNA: TGTGCCAGCAGCTTGGGACTAGCGGGGGCCATGTACAATGAGCAGTTCTTC.

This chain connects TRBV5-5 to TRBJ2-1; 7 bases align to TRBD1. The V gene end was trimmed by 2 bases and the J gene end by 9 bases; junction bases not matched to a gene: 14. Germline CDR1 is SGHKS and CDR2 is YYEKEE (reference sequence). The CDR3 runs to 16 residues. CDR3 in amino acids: CASSLTGQTLLGEQFF. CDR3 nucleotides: TGTGCCAGCAGCTTAACGGGACAGACGTTATTGGGTGAGCAGTTCTTC. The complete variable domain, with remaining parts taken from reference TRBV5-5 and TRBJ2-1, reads DAGVTQSPTHLIKTRGQQVTLRCSPISGHKSVSWYQQVLGQGPQFIFQYYEKEERGRGNFPDRFSARQFPNYSSELNVNALLLGDSALYLCASSLTGQTLLGEQFFGPGTRLTVL.

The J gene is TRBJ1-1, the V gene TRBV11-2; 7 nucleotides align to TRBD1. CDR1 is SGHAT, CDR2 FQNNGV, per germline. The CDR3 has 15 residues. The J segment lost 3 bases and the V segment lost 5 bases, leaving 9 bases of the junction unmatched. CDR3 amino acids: CASSTHRGYHTEAFF. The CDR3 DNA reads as TGTGCCAGCAGCACCCACAGGGGCTATCACACTGAAGCTTTCTTT.

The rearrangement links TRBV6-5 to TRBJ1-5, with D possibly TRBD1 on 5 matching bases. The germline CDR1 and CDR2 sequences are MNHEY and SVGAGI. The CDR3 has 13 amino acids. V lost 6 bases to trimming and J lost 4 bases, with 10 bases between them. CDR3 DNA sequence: TGTGCCAGCAGCGGGACTCGGAATCAGCCCCAGCATTTT. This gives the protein CASSGTRNQPQHF.

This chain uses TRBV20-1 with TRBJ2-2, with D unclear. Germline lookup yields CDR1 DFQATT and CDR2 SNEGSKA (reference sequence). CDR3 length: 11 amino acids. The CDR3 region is CGFVNTGELFF. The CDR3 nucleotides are TGCGGATTCGTGAACACCGGGGAGCTGTTTTTT.

As DNA, the CDR3 is TGTGCCAGCAGCCCAAATCCTGGAAACACCATATATTTT. It encodes CASSPNPGNTIYF. The J gene is TRBJ1-3, the V gene TRBV3-1 (or the pseudogene TRBV3-2); D is unclear. Germline V gives CDR1 LGHDT, CDR2 YNNKEL (reference sequence). V lost 4 bases to trimming and J lost 2 bases, with 6 bases between them. This CDR3 is built from 13 residues.

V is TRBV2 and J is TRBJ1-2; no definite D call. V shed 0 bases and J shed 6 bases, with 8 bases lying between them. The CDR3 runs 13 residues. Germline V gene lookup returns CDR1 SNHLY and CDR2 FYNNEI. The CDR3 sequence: CASSEAGTDGYTF. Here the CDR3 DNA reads TGTGCCAGCAGTGAAGCAGGTACGGATGGCTACACCTTC.

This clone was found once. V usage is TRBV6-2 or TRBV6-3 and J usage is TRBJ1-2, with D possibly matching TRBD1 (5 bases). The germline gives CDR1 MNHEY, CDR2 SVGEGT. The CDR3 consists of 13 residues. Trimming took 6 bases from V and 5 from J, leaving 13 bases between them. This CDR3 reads CASSLGGGYGYTF. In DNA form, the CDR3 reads TGTGCCAGCAGCCTAGGTGGGGGATATGGCTACACCTTC.

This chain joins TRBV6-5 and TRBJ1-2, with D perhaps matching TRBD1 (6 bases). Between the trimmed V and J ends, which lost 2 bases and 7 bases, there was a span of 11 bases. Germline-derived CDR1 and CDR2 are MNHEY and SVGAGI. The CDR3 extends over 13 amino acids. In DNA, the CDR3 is TGTGCCAGCAGTTACATCGGGGGGGCTGGCTACACCTTC. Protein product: CASSYIGGAGYTF.

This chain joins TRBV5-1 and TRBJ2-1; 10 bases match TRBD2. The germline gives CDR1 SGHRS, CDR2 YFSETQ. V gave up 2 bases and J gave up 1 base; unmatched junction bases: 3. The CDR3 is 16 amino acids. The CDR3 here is CASSLPSGGSYNEQFF. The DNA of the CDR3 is TGCGCCAGCAGCTTACCTAGCGGGGGTTCCTACAATGAGCAGTTCTTC.

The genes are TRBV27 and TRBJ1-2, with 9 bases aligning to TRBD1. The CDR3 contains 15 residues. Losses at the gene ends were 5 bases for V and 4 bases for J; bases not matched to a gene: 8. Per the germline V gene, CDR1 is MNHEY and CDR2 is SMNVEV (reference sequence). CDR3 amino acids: CASSQLDRGSYGYTF. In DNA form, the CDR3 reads TGTGCCAGCAGTCAACTGGACAGGGGCTCCTATGGCTACACCTTC.

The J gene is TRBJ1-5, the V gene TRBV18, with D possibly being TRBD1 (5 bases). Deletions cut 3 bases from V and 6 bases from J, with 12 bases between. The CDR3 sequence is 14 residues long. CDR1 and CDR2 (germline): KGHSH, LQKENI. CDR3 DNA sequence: TGTGCCAGCTCACCCATTGAGGGGTTTCAGCCCCAGCATTTT. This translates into CASSPIEGFQPQHF.

For the CDR3, the DNA is TGCGCCAGCAGCCCATGGACAGGGTCGGCTGAAGCTTTCTTT. It specifies CASSPWTGSAEAFF. This chain connects TRBV5-1 to TRBJ1-1; the match to TRBD1 covers 8 bases. CDR1 SGHRS and CDR2 YFSETQ come from the germline V gene. V was clipped by 4 bases and J by 6 bases; unmatched bases: 8. This CDR3 contains 14 residues. Drawing the rest from reference TRBV5-1 and TRBJ1-1, the complete variable domain is KAGVTQTPRYLIKTRGQQVTLSCSPISGHRSVSWYQQTPGQGLQFLFEYFSETQRNKGNFPGRFSGRQFSNSRSEMNVSTLELGDSALYLCASSPWTGSAEAFFGQGTRLTVV.

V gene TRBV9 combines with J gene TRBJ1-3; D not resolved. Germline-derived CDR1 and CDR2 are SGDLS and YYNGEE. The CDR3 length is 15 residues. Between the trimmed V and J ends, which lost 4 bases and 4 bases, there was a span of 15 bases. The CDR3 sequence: CASSLPSYGGNTIYF. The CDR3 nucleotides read TGTGCCAGCAGCCTCCCTTCTTACGGCGGAAACACCATATATTTT.

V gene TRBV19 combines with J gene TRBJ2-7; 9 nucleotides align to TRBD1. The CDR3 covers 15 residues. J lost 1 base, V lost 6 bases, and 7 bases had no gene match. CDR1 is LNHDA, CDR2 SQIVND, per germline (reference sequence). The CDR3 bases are TGTGCCAGTAGACTCACCGGGACAGGGTCCTACGAGCAGTACTTC. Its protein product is CASRLTGTGSYEQYF.

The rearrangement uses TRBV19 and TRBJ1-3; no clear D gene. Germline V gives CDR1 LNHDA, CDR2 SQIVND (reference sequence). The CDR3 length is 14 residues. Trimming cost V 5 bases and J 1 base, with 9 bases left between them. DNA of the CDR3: TGTGCCAGTAGTCTTGAGAGGTCTGGAAACACCATATATTTT. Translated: CASSLERSGNTIYF.

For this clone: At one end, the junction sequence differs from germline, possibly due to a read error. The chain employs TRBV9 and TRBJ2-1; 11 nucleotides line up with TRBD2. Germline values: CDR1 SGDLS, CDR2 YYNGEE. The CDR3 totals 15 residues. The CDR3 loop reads CASGVLAGGSGEQFF. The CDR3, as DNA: TGTGCCAGCGGCGTCCTAGCGGGGGGAAGCGGTGAGCAGTTCTTC.

CDR3 in DNA: TGTGCCAGCAGCCTAAGGACAGCCGACTCTGGAAACACCATATATTTT. It specifies CASSLRTADSGNTIYF. J is TRBJ1-3 and V is TRBV5-4, with D perhaps TRBD1 (6 bases). CDR1 SGHNT and CDR2 YYREEE come from the germline V gene (reference sequence). This CDR3 region has 16 residues. V lost 4 bases and J 0 bases, leaving 14 bases between the germline ends.